Presented here are 32 T cell receptor beta chains from one specimen sequenced in a study of blood T cells in healthy people across ages. Using a J-beta primer mix together with a sample-barcoded 5' primer, a second PCR was run for roughly 6 to 12 cycles. MiXCR, applied by TCRdb to the 5' RACE reads, yields one record per CDR3 protein. The repertoire includes roughly 900,000 distinct CDR3 sequences, 25% to 35% of them detected once, and 17% sits in the top ten. Material for sequencing was blood. Receptor source: an elderly woman in good health.

This clonotype came up a few times. The chain joins TRBV7-6 to TRBJ1-5, with unresolved D. Germline CDR1 reads SGHVS; CDR2 reads FNYEAQ. V gave up 1 base and J gave up 3 bases, with 4 bases separating them. CDR3 length: 13 amino acids. CDR3 in amino acids: CASSLVFNQPQHF. The CDR3 DNA sequence: TGTGCCAGCAGCTTAGTCTTCAATCAGCCCCAGCATTTT.

This clonotype was counted ten times or more. V usage is TRBV24-1 and J usage is TRBJ2-1, with D perhaps matching TRBD1 or TRBD2 (6 bases each). This CDR3 has 16 amino acids. Trimming removed 1 base at V and 3 bases at J, with 12 bases between. Germline CDR1 is KGHDR and CDR2 is SFDVKD. The CDR3: CATSDLVGGVYNEQFF. The DNA of the CDR3 is TGTGCCACCAGTGATTTAGTGGGGGGCGTCTACAATGAGCAGTTCTTC.

This clonotype appeared many times. This chain uses TRBV7-2 with TRBJ2-1; TRBD2 matches at 8 bases. V shed 2 bases, J shed 5 bases, and the junction held 8 bases outside the gene matches. Germline lookup yields CDR1 SGHTA and CDR2 FQGNSA. CDR3 size: 16 residues. The CDR3 loop reads CASSLWIAGTNNEQFF. CDR3 DNA: TGTGCCAGCAGCTTATGGATAGCGGGGACCAACAATGAGCAGTTCTTC.

In this sample, this clonotype turned up many times. In DNA, the CDR3 is TGTGCCAGCAGCTCCCTGGACGCCCGGACTGAAGCTTTCTTT. Translating gives CASSSLDARTEAFF. This rearrangement joins TRBV13 to TRBJ1-1; D remains unclear. V dropped 4 bases and J dropped 5 bases, with 14 bases sitting between them. This CDR3 contains 14 residues. Germline V gives CDR1 PRHDT, CDR2 FYEKMQ (reference sequence).

This clonotype came up many times. This rearrangement joins TRBV7-2 to TRBJ1-5; unclear D gene. The germline gives CDR1 SGHTA, CDR2 FQGNSA. V was clipped by 5 bases and J by 1 base, with 9 bases between them. The CDR3 loop spans 14 amino acids. The CDR3 DNA follows: TGTGCCAGCAGCGGGGATTTAAGCAATCAGCCCCAGCATTTT. It yields the protein CASSGDLSNQPQHF.

The genes are TRBV5-1 and TRBJ1-1; D may be TRBD1 (5 bases). The germline gives CDR1 SGHRS, CDR2 YFSETQ. Between the trimmed V and J ends, which lost 5 bases and 6 bases, there was a span of 8 bases. The CDR3 length is 11 residues. In DNA form, the CDR3 reads TGCGCCAGCAGAGGAGGGGCTGAAGCTTTCTTT. It yields the protein CASRGGAEAFF.

This clonotype has at least ten counts. The rearrangement joins TRBV5-1 to TRBJ1-4; a possible D gene is TRBD1 (5 bases). Germline V lookup: CDR1 SGHRS, CDR2 YFSETQ. V was trimmed by 3 bases and J by 1 base, leaving 10 bases between them. This CDR3 has 15 amino acids. The CDR3 is CASSSFGGTNEKLFF. The CDR3 DNA reads as TGCGCCAGCAGCTCGTTTGGGGGAACTAATGAAAAACTGTTTTTT.

In regard to this clonotype: Possible read error: a much larger clone is one base away. This chain links TRBV24-1 with TRBJ2-3; 10 bases map to TRBD2. The CDR3 runs to 15 residues. Germline V gene data show CDR1 as KGHDR and CDR2 as SFDVKD. CDR3 amino acids: CATGDSGGPTDTQYF. The CDR3 DNA reads TGTGCCACCGGTGATAGCGGGGGGCCGACAGATACGCAGTATTTT.

This chain connects TRBV7-9 to TRBJ2-4, with D perhaps TRBD2 (6 bases). Trimming left V 3 bases short and J 9 bases short, with 9 bases between. This CDR3 region has 12 residues. Germline V gene sequence: CDR1 SEHNR, CDR2 FQNEAQ (reference sequence). CDR3 coding DNA: TGTGCCAGCAGCTTGGGGGGATGCATTCAGTACTTC. It specifies CASSLGGCIQYF. Complete variable domain (other parts from reference TRBV7-9 and TRBJ2-4): DTGVSQNPRHKITKRGQNVTFRCDPISEHNRLYWYRQTLGQGPEFLTYFQNEAQLEKSRLLSDRFSAERPKGSFSTLEIQRTEQGDSAMYLCASSLGGCIQYFGAGTRLSVL.

This clonotype was counted between two and nine times. This sequence joins TRBV20-1 and TRBJ1-4, with 9 bases aligning to TRBD1. There are 14 residues in the CDR3. Germline CDR1 DFQATT, CDR2 SNEGSKA (reference sequence). V lost 6 bases and J lost 3; bases outside the gene matches: 5. CDR3 sequence reads: CSADTGGSNEKLFF. Here the CDR3 DNA reads TGCAGTGCCGATACAGGGGGCTCTAATGAAAAACTGTTTTTT.

This clonotype was recorded at least ten times. The chain uses TRBV5-1 and TRBJ1-4; 9 positions agree with TRBD1. Germline V lookup: CDR1 SGHRS, CDR2 YFSETQ. The V segment lost 4 bases and the J segment 10 bases; nucleotides outside the gene matches: 5. This CDR3 is built from 13 residues. CDR3 sequence reads: CASSPGQGGKLFF. CDR3 DNA sequence: TGCGCCAGCAGCCCGGGACAGGGTGGAAAACTGTTTTTT.

J is TRBJ2-2 and V is TRBV11-2; tentative D call: TRBD1 (5 bases). V was pared by 4 bases and J by 8 bases, with 20 bases between. CDR3 length: 16 amino acids. CDR1 is SGHAT and CDR2 is FQNNGV in the germline V gene. The CDR3 DNA sequence: TGTGCCAGCAGCTCCTTTACGACAGTGCCGGGTGGGGAGCTGTTTTTT. Encoded protein: CASSSFTTVPGGELFF.

The rearrangement links TRBV19 to TRBJ1-6, with TRBD1 matching 7 bases. The length of the CDR3 is 15 residues. With 1 base clipped from V and 7 bases from J, the junction kept 4 bases outside the gene matches. Germline V gene sequence: CDR1 LNHDA, CDR2 SQIVND (reference sequence). The CDR3 region is CASSIGDRANSPLHF. DNA of the CDR3: TGTGCCAGTAGTATAGGAGACAGGGCCAATTCACCCCTCCACTTT.

This clonotype has a count of ten or more. The V call is TRBV15, the J call TRBJ1-2; D might be TRBD1 (6 bases). Germline assignment: CDR1 LNHNV and CDR2 YYDKDF (reference sequence). The germline V and J ends were trimmed by 8 bases and 2 bases, with 18 bases remaining between them. There are 15 residues in the CDR3. CDR3 protein: CATARRQVRNYGYTF. The CDR3 DNA is TGTGCCACCGCCCGCCGACAGGTCCGAAACTATGGCTACACCTTC.

Ten or more counts support this clonotype. V is TRBV29-1 and J is TRBJ2-2; D unresolved. Trimming removed 4 bases at V and 2 bases at J, with 14 bases between. The CDR3 is made up of 15 amino acids. Germline V lookup: CDR1 SQVTM, CDR2 ANQGSEA. The CDR3 sequence: CSVGGYAANTGELFF. The CDR3 nucleotides read TGCAGCGTTGGGGGATACGCGGCCAACACCGGGGAGCTGTTTTTT.

Regarding this clonotype: A read error may produce the germline difference seen at one junction end. This chain joins TRBV10-3 and TRBJ2-1; 7 bases agree with TRBD2. This CDR3 has 17 residues. CDR1 ENHRY and CDR2 SYGVKD come from the germline V gene. CDR3: CAISESSGVVAYNEQFF. The CDR3 coding sequence is TGCGCCATCAGTGAGTCCAGCGGGGTGGTCGCCTACAATGAGCAGTTCTTC.

About this clonotype: One base away lies a much larger clone, so this may be a sequencing read error. The gene calls are TRBV7-8 and TRBJ2-5; either TRBD1 or TRBD2 may supply D (5 bases each). The end of the DNA fits TRBJ2-1 better, so the J call may be wrong. Germline CDR1 and CDR2: SGHVS and FQNEAQ. The CDR3 is 15 amino acids. Here the CDR3 DNA reads TGTGCCAGCAGCTTAGTTATGGGGGTCCAAGAGACCCAGTTCTTC. Protein product: CASSLVMGVQETQFF.

As for this clonotype: A clone one base away is much larger, so this may be a read error. The chain has TRBV7-9 and TRBJ2-3; TRBD2 matches at 14 bases. V shed 5 bases and J 4 bases; nucleotides not matched to a gene: 2. Germline V CDR1 and CDR2: SEHNR, FQNEAQ (reference sequence). This CDR3 is 15 amino acids long. The CDR3 is CASSPTSGRADTQYF. The CDR3, as DNA: TGTGCCAGCAGCCCGACTAGCGGGAGGGCAGATACGCAGTATTTT.

This clonotype was detected a few times. This chain uses TRBV27 with TRBJ2-4; weak D call: TRBD1 (8 bases). The germline V gene encodes CDR1 MNHEY and CDR2 SMNVEV (reference sequence). Trimming cost V 6 bases and J 1 base, with 22 bases left between them. The CDR3 has 18 residues. The CDR3 is CASSSGTTGGGAKNIQYF. The CDR3 DNA reads as TGTGCCAGCAGCTCCGGGACAACAGGGGGGGGGGCCAAAAACATTCAGTACTTC.

V and J are TRBV25-1 and TRBJ2-3; TRBD2 matches at 8 bases. The CDR3 loop spans 15 amino acids. CDR1 and CDR2 from the germline V gene are MGHDK and SYGVNS. Trimming at V came to 4 bases and at J to 2 bases, leaving 5 bases not matched to a gene. This CDR3 is CASSVPAGATDTQYF. CDR3 DNA sequence: TGTGCCAGCAGTGTCCCAGCGGGGGCCACAGATACGCAGTATTTT.

This clonotype was detected many times. This chain joins TRBV7-6 and TRBJ2-7; TRBD1 matches 11 bases. Germline CDR1 is SGHVS and CDR2 is FNYEAQ. This CDR3 contains 15 residues. V gave up 5 bases and J gave up 0 bases; unmatched junction bases: 3. CDR3 in amino acids: CASSRDRGSSYEQYF. In DNA form, the CDR3 reads TGTGCCAGCAGCCGGGACAGGGGGAGCTCCTACGAGCAGTACTTC. The complete variable domain, with remaining parts taken from reference TRBV7-6 and TRBJ2-7, reads GAGVSQSPRYKVTKRGQDVALRCDPISGHVSLYWYRQALGQGPEFLTYFNYEAQQDKSGLPNDRFSAERPEGSISTLTIQRTEQRDSAMYRCASSRDRGSSYEQYFGPGTRLTVT.

This sequence joins TRBV7-2 and TRBJ1-4; 8 nucleotides agree with TRBD1. From germline, CDR1 is SGHTA and CDR2 FQGNSA. V shed 4 bases and J 7 bases; nucleotides not matched to a gene: 11. The CDR3 sequence is 16 residues long. The CDR3 spells CASSSGVRGQGEKLFF. CDR3 nucleotide sequence: TGTGCCAGCAGCTCAGGGGTCAGGGGGCAGGGTGAAAAACTGTTTTTT.

This clonotype was seen more than once but under ten times. This chain uses TRBV5-1 with TRBJ2-7, with a tentative D call TRBD2 (6 bases). The CDR3 length is 16 residues. Germline loops: CDR1 SGHRS, CDR2 YFSETQ. The germline V and J ends were trimmed by 6 bases and 7 bases, with 26 bases remaining between them. CDR3 in amino acids: CASTKPGVPSYNEQYF. CDR3 nucleotides: TGCGCCAGCACCAAGCCGGGGGTTCCCTCCTACAATGAGCAGTACTTC. Supplemented by reference TRBV5-1 and TRBJ2-7, the full variable domain reads KAGVTQTPRYLIKTRGQQVTLSCSPISGHRSVSWYQQTPGQGLQFLFEYFSETQRNKGNFPGRFSGRQFSNSRSEMNVSTLELGDSALYLCASTKPGVPSYNEQYFGPGTRLTVT.

The table lists this clonotype with many counts. The chain uses TRBV25-1 and TRBJ1-2; 8 bases align to TRBD1. After removal of 6 bases from V and 7 bases from J, the junction contained 7 bases not matched to a gene. The CDR3 runs 13 residues. CDR1 and CDR2 from the germline V gene are MGHDK and SYGVNS. CDR3 nucleotides: TGTGCCAGCAGGGCGGACAGGGCGGGTGGCTACACCTTC. Translation: CASRADRAGGYTF.

The chain employs TRBV12-3 or TRBV12-4 and TRBJ1-1, with 7 positions matching TRBD1. J was trimmed by 0 bases and V by 7 bases; bases with no gene match: 11. The CDR3 totals 16 residues. CDR3 amino acids: CASTLSKGTVNTEAFF. The CDR3 DNA is TGTGCCAGCACTCTTTCCAAGGGGACAGTGAACACTGAAGCTTTCTTT.

With respect to this clonotype: A much larger clone differs from this one at a single base, so this may be a read error. V gene TRBV28 combines with J gene TRBJ2-1, with TRBD1 identical over 9 bases. TRBJ2-7 explains the end of the DNA better; the J call may be wrong. Germline CDR1 MDHEN, CDR2 SYDVKM. The CDR3 contains 15 residues. For the CDR3, the DNA is TGTGTCAGCAGCGTAGGACAGGGGACCTTTTACGAGCAGTACTTC. Translated, it gives CVSSVGQGTFYEQYF.

The sample holds many counts of this clonotype. The chain uses TRBV10-3 and TRBJ2-7; the D call may be TRBD1 or TRBD2 (6 bases each). This CDR3 region has 15 residues. V shed 1 base and J shed 2 bases, with 12 bases lying between them. The germline V gene has CDR1 ENHRY and CDR2 SYGVKD. CDR3 residues: CAISEWGDKTYEQYF. Here the CDR3 DNA reads TGTGCCATCAGTGAGTGGGGGGACAAGACCTACGAGCAGTACTTC.

This chain connects TRBV7-4 to TRBJ2-1; D remains ambiguous. V shed 3 bases and J shed 5 bases, with 5 bases lying between them. Germline V gene sequence: CDR1 SGHVT, CDR2 SQSDAQ. The CDR3 is made up of 12 amino acids. CDR3 in DNA: TGTGCCAGCAGCTTTGGGAACAATGAGCAGTTCTTC. Protein product: CASSFGNNEQFF. The variable domain in full, completed from reference TRBV7-4 and TRBJ2-1, reads GAGVSQSPRYKVAKRGRDVALRCDSISGHVTLYWYRQTLGQGSEVLTYSQSDAQRDKSGRPSGRFSAERPERSVSTLKIQRTEQGDSAVYLCASSFGNNEQFFGPGTRLTVL.

In its sample, this clonotype was seen many times. This chain connects TRBV15 to TRBJ1-4, with D possibly TRBD1 on 5 matching bases. Trimming shortened V by 3 bases and J by 6 bases, and 11 bases separated the two germline ends. From germline, CDR1 is LNHNV and CDR2 YYDKDF (reference sequence). CDR3 length: 14 amino acids. CDR3 residues: CATSRDNGYEKLFF. As DNA, the CDR3 is TGTGCCACCAGCAGGGACAATGGATATGAAAAACTGTTTTTT.

On this clonotype: A junction boundary mismatches the germline segment, possibly from a read error. This chain joins TRBV6-2 or TRBV6-3 and TRBJ2-1, with a weak D call TRBD1 (6 bases). Germline CDR1 MNHEY, CDR2 SVGEGT. This CDR3 contains 18 residues. The CDR3 here is CVSSPIDRLILSYNEQFF. The DNA for the CDR3 is TGTGTCAGCAGTCCCATCGACAGGTTAATTTTGTCCTACAATGAGCAGTTCTTC.

The chain couples TRBV11-3 to TRBJ2-3; the match to TRBD2 covers 8 bases. The CDR3 consists of 17 residues. Germline CDR1 and CDR2: SGHNT and YENEEA. Trimming took 5 bases from V and 3 from J; bases not matched to a gene: 13. Here the CDR3 DNA reads TGTGCCAGCAGCCCCCGTGGTACGCAGCGGGGGACAGATACGCAGTATTTT. Translated: CASSPRGTQRGTDTQYF.

In this sample, this clonotype turned up many times. V and J are TRBV4-3 and TRBJ2-1; 12 bases line up with TRBD2. The V gene end was trimmed by 0 bases and the J gene end by 7 bases; junction bases not matched to a gene: 16. The CDR3 has 20 amino acids. CDR1 is LGHNA and CDR2 is YSLEER in the germline V gene. The CDR3 sequence: CASSQDRGLAGGRRANEQFF. DNA for the CDR3: TGCGCCAGCAGCCAAGATCGGGGGCTAGCGGGGGGGCGGAGGGCGAATGAGCAGTTCTTC.